The rows below give T cell receptor beta chains drawn from one sample of a study of blood T cell dynamics during melanoma immunotherapy. The table came from immunoSEQ multiplex PCR; TCRdb's copy has only in-frame clones and leaves some out. The sample lists about 5,600 clones; around four fifths were seen once. The sample consisted of blood, taken from a patient treated with checkpoint blockade. The receptor source for this set is a human donor with melanoma. Some clones in this sample may be carry-over from other donors' samples. The CDR3 runs from the conserved cysteine through the conserved F or W. D genes are given only for firm matches. A row's size may be missing; if present it is once, few, many or a size class.

abundance: -; d_gene: -; v_gene: TRBV2; j_gene: TRBJ2-1; CDR3aa: CASNDQGRTSYNEQFF; CDR3nt: TGTGCCAGCAACGACCAGGGGCGTACCTCTTACAATGAGCAGTTCTTC
abundance: -; d_gene: -; v_gene: TRBV5-4; j_gene: TRBJ1-1; CDR3aa: CASSPRGGMNTEAFF; CDR3nt: TGTGCCAGCAGCCCCAGGGGCGGCATGAACACTGAAGCTTTCTTT
abundance: -; d_gene: -; v_gene: TRBV19; j_gene: TRBJ2-5; CDR3aa: CASSPGLQETQYF; CDR3nt: TGTGCCAGTAGCCCGGGACTCCAAGAGACCCAGTACTTC
abundance: -; d_gene: -; v_gene: TRBV7-3; j_gene: TRBJ2-2; CDR3aa: CASSPLTSFSDTGELFF; CDR3nt: TGTGCCAGCAGCCCCCTGACTAGTTTCTCGGACACCGGGGAGCTGTTTTTT
abundance: once; d_gene: TRBD1; v_gene: TRBV7-6; j_gene: TRBJ2-5; CDR3aa: CASSLGDRVVQETQYF; CDR3nt: TGTGCCAGCAGCTTAGGGGACAGGGTGGTCCAAGAGACCCAGTACTTC
abundance: once; d_gene: -; v_gene: TRBV5-4; j_gene: TRBJ1-3; CDR3aa: CASSLGAGPRNTIYF; CDR3nt: TGTGCCAGCAGCCTGGGTGCGGGTCCAAGAAACACCATATATTTT
abundance: -; d_gene: TRBD2; v_gene: TRBV19; j_gene: TRBJ2-1; CDR3aa: CASSPQTGTSGGEQFF; CDR3nt: TGTGCCAGTAGTCCGCAGACCGGGACTAGCGGGGGTGAGCAGTTCTTC
abundance: few; d_gene: -; v_gene: TRBV4-1; j_gene: TRBJ2-1; CDR3aa: CASSQEAQGYEQFF; CDR3nt: TGCGCCAGCAGCCAAGAGGCGCAGGGCTATGAGCAGTTCTTC
abundance: -; d_gene: TRBD1; v_gene: TRBV6-1; j_gene: TRBJ1-3; CDR3aa: CASSLQGAGNTIYF; CDR3nt: TGTGCCAGCAGCCTACAGGGGGCCGGAAACACCATATATTTT
abundance: -; d_gene: -; v_gene: TRBV28; j_gene: TRBJ1-2; CDR3aa: CASSLSPLSQGHGYTF; CDR3nt: TGTGCCAGCAGTTTATCTCCTCTTTCACAGGGACATGGCTACACCTTC
abundance: -; d_gene: TRBD1; v_gene: TRBV9; j_gene: TRBJ2-5; CDR3aa: CASSARGQGAFQTQYF; CDR3nt: TGTGCCAGCAGCGCGAGGGGACAGGGGGCGTTTCAGACCCAGTACTTC
abundance: -; d_gene: TRBD1; v_gene: TRBV9; j_gene: TRBJ1-2; CDR3aa: CASSGGTGTISGYTF; CDR3nt: TGTGCCAGCAGCGGGGGGACAGGGACAATAAGTGGCTACACCTTC
abundance: -; d_gene: TRBD2; v_gene: TRBV5-4; j_gene: TRBJ2-7; CDR3aa: CASSLVLAGAPYEQYF; CDR3nt: TGTGCCAGCAGCTTGGTTTTAGCGGGGGCCCCCTACGAGCAGTACTTC
abundance: -; d_gene: -; v_gene: TRBV28; j_gene: TRBJ1-2; CDR3aa: CASSSWADGLNGYTF; CDR3nt: TGTGCCAGCAGTTCGTGGGCCGATGGACTGAATGGCTACACCTTC
abundance: -; d_gene: TRBD2; v_gene: TRBV6-1; j_gene: TRBJ2-3; CDR3aa: CASSELAGADTQYF; CDR3nt: TGTGCCAGCAGTGAACTAGCGGGAGCAGATACGCAGTATTTT
abundance: -; d_gene: TRBD1; v_gene: TRBV30; j_gene: TRBJ1-1; CDR3aa: CAWSAGTDRKAFF; CDR3nt: TGTGCCTGGAGTGCCGGGACAGATCGGAAAGCTTTCTTT
abundance: -; d_gene: -; v_gene: TRBV14; j_gene: TRBJ2-5; CDR3aa: CASSPIPQYQETQYF; CDR3nt: TGTGCCAGCAGTCCCATACCACAATATCAAGAGACCCAGTACTTC
abundance: once; d_gene: TRBD2; v_gene: TRBV10-3; j_gene: TRBJ2-1; CDR3aa: CAISKGTSGASSYNEQFF; CDR3nt: TGTGCCATCAGCAAGGGGACTAGCGGGGCGAGCTCCTACAATGAGCAGTTCTTC
abundance: -; d_gene: TRBD1; v_gene: TRBV11-2; j_gene: TRBJ2-7; CDR3aa: CASSSLTGGRSYEQYF; CDR3nt: TGTGCCAGCAGCTCGCTGACAGGGGGCAGGAGTTACGAGCAGTACTTC
abundance: -; d_gene: -; v_gene: TRBV9; j_gene: TRBJ2-5; CDR3aa: CASSEGGGNHETQYF; CDR3nt: TGTGCCAGCAGCGAAGGGGGGGGAAACCACGAGACCCAGTACTTC
abundance: -; d_gene: -; v_gene: TRBV5-8; j_gene: TRBJ2-7; CDR3aa: CASSLESATYEQYF; CDR3nt: TGTGCCAGCAGCTTGGAGTCAGCCACCTACGAGCAGTACTTC
abundance: once; d_gene: -; v_gene: TRBV2; j_gene: TRBJ2-2; CDR3aa: CASSDTTPTEGELFF; CDR3nt: TGTGCCAGCAGTGATACGACCCCAACCGAGGGGGAGCTGTTTTTT
abundance: -; d_gene: -; v_gene: TRBV7-2; j_gene: TRBJ2-1; CDR3aa: CASSLGVGPYNEQFF; CDR3nt: TGTGCCAGCAGCTTAGGGGTAGGACCCTACAATGAGCAGTTCTTC
abundance: once; d_gene: TRBD1; v_gene: TRBV2; j_gene: TRBJ1-1; CDR3aa: CASRLGGGGTEAFF; CDR3nt: TGTGCCAGCAGGCTAGGGGGCGGCGGCACTGAAGCTTTCTTT
abundance: -; d_gene: TRBD2; v_gene: TRBV7-3; j_gene: TRBJ2-2; CDR3aa: CASSPGLAVGELFF; CDR3nt: TGTGCCAGCAGCCCGGGACTAGCGGTCGGGGAGCTGTTTTTT
abundance: few; d_gene: TRBD1; v_gene: TRBV19; j_gene: TRBJ1-5; CDR3aa: CASSSDRGLGNQPQHF; CDR3nt: TGTGCCAGTAGTAGTGACAGGGGGCTGGGCAATCAGCCCCAGCATTTT
abundance: -; d_gene: -; v_gene: TRBV6-6; j_gene: TRBJ1-1; CDR3aa: CASSPSGGTEAFF; CDR3nt: TGTGCCAGCAGTCCCTCGGGGGGGACTGAAGCTTTCTTT
abundance: -; d_gene: TRBD2; v_gene: TRBV5-1; j_gene: TRBJ2-3; CDR3aa: CASSSASGGNIDTQYF; CDR3nt: TGCGCCAGCAGCTCGGCTAGCGGGGGGAATATAGATACGCAGTATTTT
abundance: -; d_gene: TRBD2; v_gene: TRBV9; j_gene: TRBJ2-1; CDR3aa: CASSPGLAGWGNEQFF; CDR3nt: TGTGCCAGCAGCCCGGGACTAGCGGGATGGGGTAATGAGCAGTTCTTC
abundance: -; d_gene: TRBD1; v_gene: TRBV5-1; j_gene: TRBJ2-5; CDR3aa: CASSPALGQAETQYF; CDR3nt: TGCGCCAGCAGCCCAGCTCTGGGACAGGCTGAGACCCAGTACTTC
abundance: -; d_gene: TRBD2; v_gene: TRBV9; j_gene: TRBJ2-1; CDR3aa: CASSVGSGGRNEQFF; CDR3nt: TGTGCCAGCAGCGTTGGGTCGGGGGGGCGCAATGAGCAGTTCTTC
abundance: -; d_gene: -; v_gene: TRBV10-2; j_gene: TRBJ1-5; CDR3aa: CASSVSGLYSNQPQHF; CDR3nt: TGCGCCAGCAGTGTGTCGGGGCTCTATAGCAATCAGCCCCAGCATTTT
abundance: -; d_gene: TRBD2; v_gene: TRBV28; j_gene: TRBJ2-1; CDR3aa: CASSPPGLAANEQFF; CDR3nt: TGTGCCAGCAGTCCCCCGGGACTAGCGGCAAATGAGCAGTTCTTC
abundance: -; d_gene: -; v_gene: TRBV19; j_gene: TRBJ1-2; CDR3aa: CASTTGSGQSYGYTF; CDR3nt: TGTGCCAGTACCACCGGGTCCGGACAGAGCTATGGCTACACCTTC
abundance: -; d_gene: TRBD1; v_gene: TRBV6-4; j_gene: TRBJ1-1; CDR3aa: CASRPGTGATEAFF; CDR3nt: TGTGCCAGCAGGCCGGGGACAGGAGCCACTGAAGCTTTCTTT
abundance: -; d_gene: -; v_gene: TRBV28; j_gene: TRBJ2-2; CDR3aa: CASSLLSGVGTGELFF; CDR3nt: TGTGCCAGCAGTTTATTATCGGGGGTGGGCACCGGGGAGCTGTTTTTT
abundance: -; d_gene: TRBD1; v_gene: TRBV6-5; j_gene: TRBJ2-7; CDR3aa: CASSKGTGYEQYF; CDR3nt: TGTGCCAGCAGTAAGGGGACAGGCTACGAGCAGTACTTC
abundance: -; d_gene: -; v_gene: TRBV5-1; j_gene: TRBJ2-3; CDR3aa: CASSLQGQDTQYF; CDR3nt: TGCGCCAGCAGCTTGCAGGGCCAGGATACGCAGTATTTT
abundance: -; d_gene: TRBD2; v_gene: TRBV10-3; j_gene: TRBJ2-1; CDR3aa: CAISESMAGDGYNEQFF; CDR3nt: TGTGCCATCAGTGAGTCGATGGCGGGGGATGGCTACAATGAGCAGTTCTTC
abundance: once; d_gene: -; v_gene: TRBV28; j_gene: TRBJ2-3; CDR3aa: CASSEITDTQYF; CDR3nt: TGTGCCAGCAGCGAGATTACAGATACGCAGTATTTT
abundance: -; d_gene: TRBD2; v_gene: TRBV5-1; j_gene: TRBJ2-4; CDR3aa: CASTAGGAETKNIQYF; CDR3nt: TGCGCCAGCACGGCGGGGGGCGCTGAGACCAAAAACATTCAGTACTTC
abundance: -; d_gene: -; v_gene: TRBV2; j_gene: TRBJ1-4; CDR3aa: CASSEGRGAGTNEKLFF; CDR3nt: TGTGCCAGCAGTGAAGGGCGGGGGGCCGGCACTAATGAAAAACTGTTTTTT
abundance: -; d_gene: -; v_gene: TRBV30; j_gene: TRBJ1-5; CDR3aa: CAWSRSGGNQPQHF; CDR3nt: TGTGCCTGGAGTCGGTCTGGGGGCAATCAGCCCCAGCATTTT
abundance: -; d_gene: -; v_gene: TRBV6-6; j_gene: TRBJ2-1; CDR3aa: CASSLSGTYNEQFF; CDR3nt: TGTGCCAGCAGCCTTAGCGGTACATACAATGAGCAGTTCTTC
abundance: -; d_gene: TRBD1; v_gene: TRBV28; j_gene: TRBJ1-4; CDR3aa: CASTWDRIESTNEKLFF; CDR3nt: TGTGCCAGCACCTGGGACAGAATAGAATCAACTAATGAAAAACTGTTTTTT
abundance: -; d_gene: -; v_gene: TRBV7-2; j_gene: TRBJ2-1; CDR3aa: CASSWNTGSYNEQFF; CDR3nt: TGTGCCAGCAGCTGGAATACAGGGTCCTACAATGAGCAGTTCTTC
abundance: once; d_gene: -; v_gene: TRBV6-5; j_gene: TRBJ2-1; CDR3aa: CASSSLVDEQFF; CDR3nt: TGTGCCAGCAGTTCCCTTGTTGATGAGCAGTTCTTC